This T cell receptor (beta chain) originates from a study of T cell responses to AZD1222 COVID-19 vaccine. The trim removed 1 base at V and 6 bases at J, leaving 5 bases unmatched. This CDR3 spans 14 amino acids. The germline V gene encodes CDR1 MNHEY and CDR2 SMNVEV (reference sequence). This table comes from immunoSEQ multiplex PCR, and its TCRdb copy is limited to in-frame clones, with some not included. Of 150,000 or so clones in the sample, about 91% were seen once. The chain is built from TRBV27 and TRBJ1-1; TRBD1 aligns across 7 bases. The sequences come from peripheral blood, collected 28 days after the second AZD1222 dose. This TCR derives from an adult who received the AZD1222 COVID-19 vaccine. CDR3 coding DNA: TGTGCCAGCAGTTTATGGGACAGAAGGGCTGAAGCTTTCTTT. It codes for CASSLWDRRAEAFF.